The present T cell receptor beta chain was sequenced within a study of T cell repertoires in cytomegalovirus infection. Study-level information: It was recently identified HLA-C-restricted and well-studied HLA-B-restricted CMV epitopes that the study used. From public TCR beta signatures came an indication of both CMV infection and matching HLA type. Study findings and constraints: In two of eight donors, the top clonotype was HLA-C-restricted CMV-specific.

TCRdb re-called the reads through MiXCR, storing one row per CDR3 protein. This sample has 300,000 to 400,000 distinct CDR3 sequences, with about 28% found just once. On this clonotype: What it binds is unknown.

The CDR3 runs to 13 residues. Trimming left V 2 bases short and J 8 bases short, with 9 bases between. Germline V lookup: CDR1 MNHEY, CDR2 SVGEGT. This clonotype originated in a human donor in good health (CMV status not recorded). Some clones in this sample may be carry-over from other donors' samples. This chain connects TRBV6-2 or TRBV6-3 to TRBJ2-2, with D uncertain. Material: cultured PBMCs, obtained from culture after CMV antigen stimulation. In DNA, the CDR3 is TGTGCCAGCAGTTACCTCTCGCGTGGGGAGCTGTTTTTT. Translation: CASSYLSRGELFF.